This TCR beta chain was sequenced for a study of cytomegalovirus exposure and HLA in healthy donors. Study results and limitations: According to an earlier analysis, most TCR beta V segments yielded productive rearrangements about 87% or about 30% of the time.

PCR was performed using 60 Vbeta and 13 Jbeta primers. Assay used: immunoSEQ multiplex PCR; TCRdb lists only in-frame clones, some missing. The repertoire has 80,000 or so clones, roughly 76% of them found once; the top ten carry 7% to 9%. Germline V gene data show CDR1 as SGHNT and CDR2 as YYREEE (reference sequence). V was clipped by 0 bases and J by 2 bases, with 8 bases between them. CDR3 length: 14 residues. As to this clone: Its antigen is unidentified.

Sequencing used PBMCs. V usage is TRBV5-4 and J usage is TRBJ2-5; D might be TRBD2 (6 bases). The receptor comes from a woman aged 40-49 years in good health and CMV-seronegative. The CDR3, as DNA: TGTGCCAGCAGCTTGGTGGGGACTCAAGAGACCCAGTACTTC. This sequence encodes CASSLVGTQETQYF.